Listed below are T cell receptor beta chains from one sample, sequenced in a study of blood T cell repertoires in COVID-19. Generated by immunoSEQ multiplex PCR, the TCRdb table keeps only in-frame clones and is missing some. The sample includes about 670,000 clones, approximately 90% seen only once; the top ten take approximately 0.3%. The sequencing input was peripheral blood. The receptors were sampled from a woman between 18 and 29 years old with acute or convalescent COVID-19. The CDR3 runs from the conserved cysteine through the conserved F or W. The D gene is left open where the match is weak. The size of a clone is reported for some rows only, either as once, few or many, or as a class for expanded clones.

j_call clone_size v_call d_call cdr3_aa cdr3_nt
TRBJ2-1 NA TRBV12-5 NA CASGLRGSIGEEQFF TGTGCTAGTGGTTTGCGCGGGTCGATCGGGGAGGAGCAGTTCTTC
TRBJ2-1 once TRBV5-1 NA CASSPLAGANEQFF TGCGCCAGCAGCCCCTTGGCAGGGGCGAATGAGCAGTTCTTC
TRBJ2-7 NA TRBV7-3 NA CASSLDDTVWEQYF TGTGCCAGCAGCTTAGATGACACTGTCTGGGAGCAGTACTTC
TRBJ1-1 NA TRBV19 TRBD1 CATETGTLMNTEAFF TGTGCCACCGAGACAGGGACCCTTATGAACACTGAAGCTTTCTTT
TRBJ2-6 NA TRBV28 NA CASSSQGTGANVLTF TGTGCCAGCAGTTCCCAGGGGACTGGGGCCAACGTCCTGACTTTC
TRBJ2-2 once TRBV10-2 NA CASSDGEPGELFF TGCGCCAGCAGTGATGGGGAGCCCGGGGAGCTGTTTTTT
TRBJ1-1 NA TRBV6-5 TRBD1 CASSYSGRGDTEAFF TGTGCCAGCAGTTACTCTGGCAGGGGGGACACTGAAGCTTTCTTT
TRBJ2-2 NA TRBV7-2 TRBD1 CASSGTGRTGELFF TGTGCCAGCAGCGGGACAGGGAGAACCGGGGAGCTGTTTTTT
TRBJ1-2 NA TRBV4-2 NA CASSPPPALSGGYTF TGTGCCAGCAGCCCTCCCCCGGCGCTATCGGGGGGCTACACCTTC
TRBJ1-1 once TRBV12-5 NA CASATRVFMNTEAFF TGTGCTAGTGCCACCCGGGTATTTATGAACACTGAAGCTTTCTTT
TRBJ2-1 NA TRBV29-1 NA CSGQRLGYNEQFF TGCAGCGGACAGCGCCTGGGATACAATGAGCAGTTCTTC
TRBJ1-4 NA TRBV19 NA CATTNRAEELFF TGTGCCACCACAAACAGGGCCGAGGAACTGTTTTTT
TRBJ2-2 NA TRBV6-5 NA CASSRDSSGELFF TGTGCCAGCAGTAGAGATTCGAGCGGGGAGCTGTTTTTT
TRBJ2-2 NA TRBV7-3 NA CASGGKGALNTGELFF TGTGCCAGCGGAGGGAAAGGGGCCTTGAACACCGGGGAGCTGTTTTTT
TRBJ2-7 NA TRBV7-2 TRBD1 CASSPRHRQGLGYEQYF TGTGCCAGCAGCCCCAGACACCGACAGGGTTTAGGGTACGAGCAGTACTTC
TRBJ2-5 NA TRBV11-3 TRBD1 CASSSGTVQETQYF TGTGCCAGCAGCTCGGGGACAGTCCAAGAGACCCAGTACTTC
TRBJ1-2 NA TRBV6-2/TRBV6-3 NA CASSTGGGANYGYTF TGTGCCAGCAGTACCGGCGGAGGGGCTAACTATGGCTACACCTTC
TRBJ2-2 NA TRBV5-1 TRBD1 CASRQGSLRNTGELFF TGCGCCAGCAGACAGGGGTCACTCCGGAACACCGGGGAGCTGTTTTTT
TRBJ1-2 NA TRBV4-3 TRBD1 CASSQDRGQGQNGYTF TGCGCCAGCAGCCAAGATAGGGGACAGGGCCAAAATGGCTACACCTTC
TRBJ2-3 NA TRBV9 TRBD2 CASSERAPGLAGRTSTDTQYF TGTGCCAGCAGCGAGAGGGCCCCGGGACTAGCGGGGAGAACTAGCACAGATACGCAGTATTTT
TRBJ2-5 NA TRBV12-3/TRBV12-4 NA CASRRSQETQYF TGTGCCAGCAGACGGAGCCAAGAGACCCAGTACTTC
TRBJ2-1 NA TRBV6-4 NA CASSDSTENEQFF TGTGCCAGCAGTGATTCGACGGAGAATGAGCAGTTCTTC
TRBJ1-2 NA TRBV30 NA CAWSVGWGPTNYGYTF TGTGCCTGGAGTGTAGGGTGGGGCCCTACTAACTATGGCTACACCTTC
TRBJ1-6 NA TRBV5-1 NA CASRPAPASSYNSPLHF TGCGCCAGCAGACCTGCTCCCGCTAGCTCCTATAATTCACCCCTCCACTTT
TRBJ1-2 NA TRBV6-5 NA CASTAGGRSYGYTF TGTGCCAGTACTGCCGGAGGGCGGTCCTATGGCTACACCTTC